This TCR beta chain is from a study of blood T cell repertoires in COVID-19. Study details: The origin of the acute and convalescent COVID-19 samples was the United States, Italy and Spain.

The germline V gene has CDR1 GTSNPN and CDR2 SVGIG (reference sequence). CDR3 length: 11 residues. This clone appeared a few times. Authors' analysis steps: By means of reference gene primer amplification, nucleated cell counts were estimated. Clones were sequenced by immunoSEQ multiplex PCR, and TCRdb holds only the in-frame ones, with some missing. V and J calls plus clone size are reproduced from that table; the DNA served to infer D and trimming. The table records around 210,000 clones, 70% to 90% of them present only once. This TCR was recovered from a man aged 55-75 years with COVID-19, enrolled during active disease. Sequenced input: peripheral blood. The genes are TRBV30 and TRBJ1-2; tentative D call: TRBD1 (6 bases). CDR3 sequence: CASRDTGGYTF. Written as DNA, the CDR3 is TGTGCTTCCAGGGACACCGGTGGCTACACCTTC.